This TCR beta chain derives from a study of Graves' ophthalmopathy and Graves' hyperthyroidism. RNA transcripts were the template, and TCR beta CDR3 regions were amplified from them. RT-PCR with HTBI primers came first, then second-round multiplex PCR. TCRdb reprocessed the multiplex PCR reads via MiXCR and lists one record per CDR3 protein. Among 650,000 to 800,000 distinct CDR3 sequences listed, roughly two fifths were seen once. The V and J ends lost 5 bases and 2 bases, in that order; junction bases with no gene match: 12. CDR3 size: 16 residues. CDR1 and CDR2 from the germline V gene are SGHAT and FQNNGV.

This rearrangement joins TRBV11-2 to TRBJ2-7; TRBD1 aligns across 7 bases. The sample consisted of peripheral blood. The sequence was collected from an adult man with Graves' ophthalmopathy. The CDR3 sequence is CASSTPKRTGPYEQYF. DNA of the CDR3: TGTGCCAGCAGCACCCCAAAGAGGACAGGCCCCTACGAGCAGTACTTC.